These 24 T cell receptor beta chains were all obtained from the same sample, sequenced in a study of blood T cell repertoires in COVID-19. TCRdb's table, derived via immunoSEQ multiplex PCR, lists solely in-frame clones and lacks some. The sample includes around 200,000 clones, roughly four fifths of them seen just once. Sequencing input: PBMCs or T cells enriched from blood (not recorded which). The receptors stem from a man between 35 and 55 years old who had recovered from COVID-19.

The chain employs TRBV18 and TRBJ2-5; 8 positions agree with TRBD1. V was clipped by 5 bases and J by 7 bases; unmatched bases: 9. The CDR3 length is 14 residues. Germline-derived CDR1 and CDR2 are KGHSH and LQKENI. CDR3 sequence (DNA): TGTGCCAGCTCATCCGGGACAGGCCCAGCGACCCAGTACTTC. It is translated as CASSSGTGPATQYF.

The chain joins TRBV4-2 to TRBJ2-5; 9 positions match TRBD2. The germline V gene has CDR1 LGHNA and CDR2 YNFKEQ. The CDR3 loop spans 16 amino acids. Trimming took 0 bases from V and 4 from J; bases not matched to a gene: 6. The CDR3: CASSQDGSGSAETQYF. CDR3 bases: TGTGCCAGCAGCCAAGATGGTAGCGGGAGCGCAGAGACCCAGTACTTC.

The V call is TRBV5-1, the J call TRBJ2-5, with TRBD2 matching over 9 bases. The trim removed 3 bases at V and 6 bases at J, leaving 12 bases unmatched. CDR1 SGHRS and CDR2 YFSETQ come from the germline V gene. This CDR3 comprises 16 residues. The CDR3 reads CASSYNLAGLRKTQYF. CDR3 nucleotide sequence: TGCGCCAGCAGCTACAACCTAGCGGGGCTCAGGAAGACCCAGTACTTC. Full variable domain (rest looked up from reference TRBV5-1 and TRBJ2-5): KAGVTQTPRYLIKTRGQQVTLSCSPISGHRSVSWYQQTPGQGLQFLFEYFSETQRNKGNFPGRFSGRQFSNSRSEMNVSTLELGDSALYLCASSYNLAGLRKTQYFGPGTRLLVL.

The rearrangement links TRBV6-4 to TRBJ2-3; D is possibly TRBD2 (5 bases). Germline assignment: CDR1 MRHNA and CDR2 SNTAGT. CDR3 length equals 11 residues. V was pared by 0 bases and J by 13 bases, with 8 bases between. CDR3 protein: CASSDSGVEYF. CDR3 coding DNA: TGTGCCAGCAGTGACTCCGGGGTGGAGTATTTT.

The V and J genes are TRBV4-2 and TRBJ2-4; 12 nucleotides agree with TRBD2. Germline values: CDR1 LGHNA, CDR2 YNFKEQ. The CDR3 loop spans 19 amino acids. Trimming cost V 0 bases and J 0 bases; bases outside gene matches: 6. The CDR3 sequence is CASSQEASGGVIAKNIQYF. In nucleotides, the CDR3 is TGTGCCAGCAGCCAAGAGGCTAGCGGGGGGGTAATAGCCAAAAACATTCAGTACTTC.

The chain employs TRBV2 and TRBJ1-5; D remains ambiguous. CDR3 length: 15 amino acids. The ends were cut back, 9 bases at V and 0 bases at J, with 15 bases in the middle. Per germline, CDR1 SNHLY and CDR2 FYNNEI. In DNA form, the CDR3 reads TGTGCCAGTTCTAGGGAGCAGTATAGCAATCAGCCCCAGCATTTT. The encoded protein is CASSREQYSNQPQHF.

The chain recombines TRBV12-5 with TRBJ2-3, with TRBD2 identical over 13 bases. V was clipped by 5 bases and J by 6 bases; unmatched bases: 8. From germline, CDR1 is LGHNT and CDR2 FRNRAP. This CDR3 has 16 amino acids. The CDR3 sequence is CASGRRTSGGGDTQYF. The CDR3 DNA reads TGTGCTAGTGGTCGCCGGACTAGCGGGGGAGGGGATACGCAGTATTTT. Full variable domain (missing parts from reference TRBV12-5 and TRBJ2-3): DARVTQTPRHKVTEMGQEVTMRCQPILGHNTVFWYRQTMMQGLELLAYFRNRAPLDDSGMPKDRFSAEMPDATLATLKIQPSEPRDSAVYFCASGRRTSGGGDTQYFGPGTRLTVL.

This sequence joins TRBV5-6 and TRBJ1-4, with D perhaps TRBD1 (6 bases). The CDR3 runs 19 residues. The germline gives CDR1 SGHDT, CDR2 YYEEEE. The V and J ends lost 4 bases and 1 base respectively, with 23 bases between them. The CDR3, as DNA: TGTGCCAGCAGCCCGACCTTACAGGGTAGGAGGAGAACTAATGAAAAACTGTTTTTT. Its translation is CASSPTLQGRRRTNEKLFF.

V is TRBV30 and J is TRBJ2-5; no clear D. The germline V gene encodes CDR1 GTSNPN and CDR2 SVGIG (reference sequence). V was shortened by 5 bases and J by 5 bases, with 12 bases between the two germline ends. The CDR3 loop spans 12 amino acids. The CDR3, as DNA: TGTGCCTGGTCTCTCGGGTGGGAGACCCAGTACTTC. This gives the protein CAWSLGWETQYF.

This clone was counted a few times. The J gene is TRBJ2-7, the V gene TRBV27, with D maybe TRBD1 (6 bases). The CDR3 contains 18 residues. The germline gives CDR1 MNHEY, CDR2 SMNVEV (reference sequence). The V end lost 6 bases, the J end lost 0 bases, and 24 bases lay between the germline ends. The CDR3 coding sequence is TGTGCCAGCAGAGGGGACATCCGACAAAATCCTAGCTCCTACGAGCAGTACTTC. As protein: CASRGDIRQNPSSYEQYF.

The CDR3 DNA is TGCAGCGTTGGTGGGACAGGGGGCAGGAACACTGAAGCTTTCTTT. Encoded protein: CSVGGTGGRNTEAFF. The chain uses TRBV29-1 and TRBJ1-1, with TRBD1 identical over 12 bases. Trimming removed 4 bases from V and 1 base from J; junction bases left unmatched: 4. CDR1 SQVTM and CDR2 ANQGSEA come from the germline V gene. This CDR3 comprises 15 residues.

The rearrangement joins TRBV7-6 to TRBJ1-2; TRBD1 is a possible D gene (6 bases). Between the trimmed V and J ends, which lost 5 bases and 2 bases, there was a span of 21 bases. CDR1 is SGHVS, CDR2 FNYEAQ, per germline. The CDR3 covers 17 residues. The CDR3 DNA follows: TGTGCCAGCAGCCAGAGCCTGGACAGAAGAATGAACTATGGCTACACCTTC. Protein sequence: CASSQSLDRRMNYGYTF.

The chain links TRBV5-4 to TRBJ2-6; weak D call: TRBD1 (5 bases). V was cut by 4 bases and J by 0 bases, with 8 bases left in between. The CDR3 sequence is 15 residues long. Germline values: CDR1 SGHNT, CDR2 YYREEE (reference sequence). This CDR3 reads CASSPTGSGANVLTF. Here the CDR3 DNA reads TGTGCCAGCAGCCCAACAGGCTCTGGGGCCAACGTCCTGACTTTC.

The chain links TRBV7-8 to TRBJ2-7, with 9 bases matching TRBD2. With V trimmed by 5 bases and J by 2 bases, 7 bases remained unmatched. The V gene's germline CDR1 is SGHVS and CDR2 FQNEAQ. The CDR3 consists of 15 residues. The chain's CDR3 is CASSRSGSVTYEQYF. CDR3 DNA: TGTGCCAGCAGCCGTAGCGGGAGCGTAACCTACGAGCAGTACTTC.

This clone was picked up a small number of times. The chain couples TRBV5-1 to TRBJ2-7; tentative D call: TRBD1 (6 bases). The CDR3 spans 15 residues. The germline CDR1 and CDR2 sequences are SGHRS and YFSETQ. The germline V and J ends were trimmed by 4 bases and 2 bases, with 16 bases remaining between them. The CDR3 spells CASSGAWGHTYEQYF. The CDR3 DNA sequence: TGCGCCAGCAGCGGGGCGTGGGGACATACCTACGAGCAGTACTTC. The full variable domain, in which reference TRBV5-1 and TRBJ2-7 provide the parts outside the CDR3, is KAGVTQTPRYLIKTRGQQVTLSCSPISGHRSVSWYQQTPGQGLQFLFEYFSETQRNKGNFPGRFSGRQFSNSRSEMNVSTLELGDSALYLCASSGAWGHTYEQYFGPGTRLTVT.

The rearrangement links TRBV5-1 to TRBJ2-1; 11 nucleotides align to TRBD2. With 4 bases clipped from V and 8 bases from J, the junction kept 11 bases outside the gene matches. The length of the CDR3 is 16 residues. CDR1 SGHRS and CDR2 YFSETQ come from the germline V gene. The CDR3 loop reads CASSHKLAGARYEQFF. The CDR3 DNA is TGCGCCAGCAGCCACAAACTAGCGGGGGCTCGCTATGAGCAGTTCTTC.

CDR3 sequence (DNA): TGTGCCAGCAGCAAAAAAGAGGAGGATTTGATGGGGTCGTCTAACTATGGCTACACCTTC. It yields the protein CASSKKEEDLMGSSNYGYTF. The chain recombines TRBV21-1 with TRBJ1-2. TRBV21-1 is a known pseudogene. The CDR3 spans 20 residues.

This rearrangement joins TRBV29-1 to TRBJ2-2, with a possible D match to TRBD1 (6 bases). Trimming removed 7 bases at V and 4 bases at J, with 13 bases between. Germline V CDR1 and CDR2: SQVTM, ANQGSEA. The CDR3 is 13 amino acids. This CDR3 is CSGVAGVTGELFF. In DNA form, the CDR3 reads TGCAGCGGGGTGGCAGGGGTCACCGGGGAGCTGTTTTTT.

The J gene is TRBJ2-1, the V gene TRBV21-1; TRBD2, as called in the table, went unchecked against the DNA. TRBV21-1 is shown as a pseudogene. The CDR3 loop spans 16 amino acids. As DNA, the CDR3 is TGTGCCAGCAGCAAAGGAGCGGGGGGCTCCTACAATGAGCAGTTCTTC. It specifies CASSKGAGGSYNEQFF.

J is TRBJ2-6 and V is TRBV7-9, with 7 bases identical to TRBD1. The CDR3 contains 15 residues. V was clipped by 5 bases and J by 2 bases; unmatched bases: 3. Germline loops: CDR1 SEHNR, CDR2 FQNEAQ (reference sequence). This CDR3 reads CASSPDRAGANVLTF. In DNA, the CDR3 is TGTGCCAGCAGCCCCGACAGGGCTGGGGCCAACGTCCTGACTTTC.

The rearrangement links TRBV25-1 to TRBJ1-2; D not resolved. The germline gives CDR1 MGHDK, CDR2 SYGVNS. V was pared by 1 base and J by 8 bases, with 14 bases between. The length of the CDR3 is 14 residues. The CDR3 region has the DNA TGTGCCAGCAGTGAATCTATGCTTCACCCGGGCTACACCTTC. This sequence encodes CASSESMLHPGYTF.

The chain uses TRBV9 and TRBJ2-3; TRBD2 aligns across 11 bases. Germline values: CDR1 SGDLS, CDR2 YYNGEE. The CDR3 contains 16 residues. Trimming removed 5 bases from V and 1 base from J; junction bases left unmatched: 6. The CDR3 DNA reads as TGTGCCAGCAGTGGCAGGACTAGCGGGCGCACAGATACGCAGTATTTT. It is translated as CASSGRTSGRTDTQYF.

The chain links TRBV28 to TRBJ2-1; D is unclear. The CDR3 runs to 11 residues. The V and J ends lost 7 bases and 7 bases respectively, with 8 bases between them. Germline CDR1 MDHEN, CDR2 SYDVKM. The CDR3: CASTQVNEQFF. The CDR3 DNA is TGTGCCAGCACCCAGGTTAATGAGCAGTTCTTC.

The chain joins TRBV18 to TRBJ2-3; tentatively, D is TRBD2 (5 bases). Looked up from germline, CDR1 is KGHSH and CDR2 is LQKENI. The V end lost 0 bases, the J end lost 2 bases, and 12 bases lay between the germline ends. This CDR3 spans 16 amino acids. The CDR3 DNA sequence: TGTGCCAGCTCACCACCCGAACTAGTTCTCACAGATACGCAGTATTTT. This encodes CASSPPELVLTDTQYF.